These 5 T cell receptor beta chains came from one sample sequenced in a study of blood T cell repertoires in COVID-19. Clones were sequenced by immunoSEQ multiplex PCR, and TCRdb holds only the in-frame ones, with some missing. Counted here are approximately 92,000 clones, 86% occurring once; the ten biggest clones make up over 10%. Material: peripheral blood. The origin of the receptors is a woman aged 60 to 75 in a cohort sampled during active or convalescent COVID-19.

The V and J genes are TRBV19 and TRBJ1-1; 8 bases map to TRBD1. Germline V gene lookup returns CDR1 LNHDA and CDR2 SQIVND (reference sequence). The CDR3 extends over 15 amino acids. Trimming at V came to 6 bases and at J to 2 bases, leaving 8 bases not matched to a gene. The CDR3 DNA reads as TGTGCCAGTAGAGACATAGGACAGGGTAACACTGAAGCTTTCTTT. Protein sequence: CASRDIGQGNTEAFF.

This rearrangement joins TRBV5-4 to TRBJ1-4; 7 bases fit TRBD1. The CDR3 runs to 14 residues. The V gene's germline CDR1 is SGHNT and CDR2 YYREEE (reference sequence). V lost 3 bases to trimming and J lost 4 bases; unmatched junction nucleotides: 3. For the CDR3, the DNA is TGTGCCAGCAGCTCGGGACAGATTAATGAAAAACTGTTTTTT. As protein: CASSSGQINEKLFF.

The V gene is TRBV7-2, the J gene TRBJ2-7; tentatively, D is TRBD2 (6 bases). Trimming cost V 1 base and J 6 bases, with 19 bases left between them. This CDR3 region has 16 residues. Germline V gene sequence: CDR1 SGHTA, CDR2 FQGNSA. CDR3 sequence (DNA): TGTGCCAGCAGCTTAGGGTTGGCGGGGAGCCAGGGCGAGCAGTACTTC. Its protein product is CASSLGLAGSQGEQYF.

The V call is TRBV2, the J call TRBJ1-2; 9 nucleotides line up with TRBD1. This CDR3 spans 15 amino acids. CDR1 is SNHLY, CDR2 FYNNEI, per germline. J was trimmed by 1 base and V by 6 bases; bases with no gene match: 6. CDR3 residues: CASRVGQGYNYGYTF. CDR3 nucleotides: TGTGCCAGCAGGGTGGGACAGGGTTATAACTATGGCTACACCTTC.

This clone was seen a handful of times. This sequence joins TRBV6-2 or TRBV6-3 and TRBJ1-2; D uncertain. Trimming removed 4 bases from V and 2 bases from J, with 14 bases in between. This CDR3 has 15 amino acids. Germline V CDR1 and CDR2: MNHEY, SVGEGT. The CDR3 here is CASSSFRGSNYGYTF. CDR3 DNA sequence: TGTGCCAGCAGTTCGTTCCGGGGATCGAACTATGGCTACACCTTC.